This TCR beta chain was sequenced during a study of shared clonotypes between healthy human individuals. CDR1 is MNHEY and CDR2 is SVGAGI in the germline V gene. Trimming left V 6 bases short and J 4 bases short, with 15 bases between. The CDR3 is 14 residues long. TCRdb keeps only in-frame clones here, not all; method: immunoSEQ multiplex PCR. The sample carries approximately 2.5 million clones, around 94% recorded once. This chain joins TRBV6-5 and TRBJ1-2; weak D call: TRBD1 (6 bases). This receptor was obtained from a man between 18 and 35 years old in good health. The material sequenced was naive CD4+ T cells sorted from blood. Subset of the sample: CD45RA+ positively selected. The CDR3 sequence is CASRLRQGGYGYTF. The CDR3, as DNA: TGTGCCAGCAGGCTCCGACAAGGGGGCTATGGCTACACCTTC.